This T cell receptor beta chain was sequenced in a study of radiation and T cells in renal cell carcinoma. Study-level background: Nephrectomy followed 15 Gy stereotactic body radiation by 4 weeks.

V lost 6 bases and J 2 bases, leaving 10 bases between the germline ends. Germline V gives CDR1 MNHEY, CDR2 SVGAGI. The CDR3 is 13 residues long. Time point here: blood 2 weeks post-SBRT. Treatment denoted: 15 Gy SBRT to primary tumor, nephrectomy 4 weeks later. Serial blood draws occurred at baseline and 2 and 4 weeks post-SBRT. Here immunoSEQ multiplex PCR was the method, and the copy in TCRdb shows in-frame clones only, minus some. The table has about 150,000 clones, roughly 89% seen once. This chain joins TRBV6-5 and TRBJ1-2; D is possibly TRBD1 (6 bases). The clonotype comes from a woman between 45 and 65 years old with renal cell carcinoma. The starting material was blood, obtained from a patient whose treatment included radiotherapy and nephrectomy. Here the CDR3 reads CASRLTGNYGYTF. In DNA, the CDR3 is TGTGCCAGCAGGCTCACAGGGAACTATGGCTACACCTTC.